Listed below are T cell receptor beta chains from one sample, sequenced in a study of early T cells in non-severe SARS-CoV-2 infection. Each CDR3 protein gets one entry after TCRdb re-called the 5' RACE reads with MiXCR. This table has about 52,000 distinct CDR3 sequences, 8% to 8.5% appearing once. Sequenced material: whole blood. Receptors were obtained from an adult who was a healthcare worker with PCR-confirmed SARS-CoV-2 infection or an uninfected control (not recorded which). CDR3s include the opening cysteine and the closing phenylalanine or tryptophan. Fields, in order: D gene, J gene, V gene, clone size, CDR3 DNA, CDR3 protein. The D gene is left open where the match is weak. Some rows have no size entry. The others give once, few or many, or a class for an expanded clone.

D: NA; J: TRBJ2-2; V: TRBV7-3; size: NA; DNA: TGTGCCAGCAGCTTAAAGCTCGGCAAGGTGGACGGGGAGCTGTTTTTT; CDR3: CASSLKLGKVDGELFF
D: NA; J: TRBJ2-3; V: TRBV6-5; size: medium-sized; DNA: TGTGCCAGCCGCCGGGACCTGCGCACAGATACGCAGTATTTT; CDR3: CASRRDLRTDTQYF
D: TRBD1; J: TRBJ2-3; V: TRBV11-2; size: NA; DNA: TGTGCCAGCAGCCCCCAGGGGGGCACAGATACGCAGTATTTT; CDR3: CASSPQGGTDTQYF
D: NA; J: TRBJ2-3; V: TRBV9; size: few; DNA: TGTGCCAGCAGCTTCCAGGGGAATACGCAGTATTTT; CDR3: CASSFQGNTQYF
D: TRBD2; J: TRBJ2-5; V: TRBV20-1; size: many; DNA: TGCAGTGCTAGGCTAGCGGGAGAGACCCAGTACTTC; CDR3: CSARLAGETQYF
D: TRBD2; J: TRBJ2-7; V: TRBV27; size: many; DNA: TGTGCCAGCAGTCCCGGGACTAGCGGGATGATTCTTTACGAGCAGTACTTC; CDR3: CASSPGTSGMILYEQYF
D: TRBD2; J: TRBJ2-1; V: TRBV7-9; size: many; DNA: TGTGCCAGCAGCCCGAGACTAGCGGGAGGGCACAATGAGCAGTTCTTC; CDR3: CASSPRLAGGHNEQFF
D: TRBD2; J: TRBJ2-3; V: TRBV12-3/TRBV12-4; size: many; DNA: TGTGCCAGCAGTTTAGGGGGGCTAGCGGGCGACACAGATACGCAGTATTTT; CDR3: CASSLGGLAGDTDTQYF
D: NA; J: TRBJ1-6; V: TRBV5-6; size: few; DNA: TGTGCCAGCAGCTGGGGGTTCTCGGACGATTCACCCCTCCACTTT; CDR3: CASSWGFSDDSPLHF
D: NA; J: TRBJ1-1; V: TRBV12-3/TRBV12-4; size: few; DNA: TGTGCCAGCACCCCGTTACACCTGAACACTGAAGCTTTCTTT; CDR3: CASTPLHLNTEAFF
D: NA; J: TRBJ2-2; V: TRBV7-2; size: many; DNA: TGTGCCAGCAGCTTCAAGGGTTGGGGCACCGGGGAGCTGTTTTTT; CDR3: CASSFKGWGTGELFF